Shown below are 24 T cell receptor beta chains from a single sample sequenced in a study of T cells in Graves' hyperthyroidism and ophthalmopathy. From RNA transcripts, TCR beta CDR3 regions were amplified. When the TCR CDR3 underwent first-round RT-PCR, the HTBI primer set was used. Via MiXCR, TCRdb re-called the multiplex PCR reads, giving one row per CDR3 protein. In the table there are hundreds of thousands of distinct CDR3 sequences, roughly 16% of which are singletons. Sequenced input: blood. The origin of the receptors is a woman in her 30s with Graves' hyperthyroidism.

This clonotype occurred a few times. The chain has TRBV5-6 and TRBJ2-1; D remains ambiguous. Per the germline V gene, CDR1 is SGHDT and CDR2 is YYEEEE. The ends were cut back, 2 bases at V and 5 bases at J, with 14 bases in the middle. This CDR3 has 15 amino acids. CDR3 residues: CASSFPGFGNNEQFF. The CDR3 nucleotides are TGTGCCAGCAGCTTTCCGGGCTTTGGAAACAATGAGCAGTTCTTC.

This clonotype has a count of ten or more. The chain recombines TRBV20-1 with TRBJ1-5; 12 bases fit TRBD1. Looked up from germline, CDR1 is DFQATT and CDR2 is SNEGSKA (reference sequence). The CDR3 consists of 18 residues. The V gene end was trimmed by 5 bases and the J gene end by 0 bases; junction bases not matched to a gene: 11. The CDR3 here is CSAELGTGGDYSNQPQHF. CDR3 DNA: TGCAGTGCTGAACTGGGGACAGGGGGCGACTATAGCAATCAGCCCCAGCATTTT.

The V and J genes are TRBV27 and TRBJ2-2; tentatively, D is TRBD2 (6 bases). Germline assignment: CDR1 MNHEY and CDR2 SMNVEV (reference sequence). Trimming took 8 bases from V and 7 from J, leaving 14 bases between them. This CDR3 comprises 13 residues. This CDR3 is CASRNGTLGELFF. The CDR3 DNA reads as TGTGCCAGCCGCAACGGGACTCTCGGGGAGCTGTTTTTT.

This chain joins TRBV6-2 or TRBV6-3 and TRBJ2-7; D not certain. CDR1 is MNHEY, CDR2 SVGEGT, per germline. Trimming shortened V by 2 bases and J by 3 bases, and 5 bases separated the two germline ends. CDR3 length equals 12 residues. The CDR3 DNA reads as TGTGCCAGCAGTTACAAGGGCTACGAGCAGTACTTC. It is translated as CASSYKGYEQYF.

This clonotype was observed many times. This chain joins TRBV27 and TRBJ2-7, with no clear D. V was cut by 3 bases and J by 0 bases, with 12 bases left in between. The CDR3 extends over 15 amino acids. Germline V gene lookup returns CDR1 MNHEY and CDR2 SMNVEV (reference sequence). CDR3 sequence reads: CASSFMLSSSYEQYF. The CDR3 coding sequence is TGTGCCAGCAGTTTTATGCTGTCGAGCTCCTACGAGCAGTACTTC.

This rearrangement joins TRBV9 to TRBJ2-1, with D possibly being TRBD2 (5 bases). Germline V gene lookup returns CDR1 SGDLS and CDR2 YYNGEE. The V end was cut by 4 bases, the J end by 5 bases, with 16 bases between. The CDR3 consists of 15 residues. The CDR3 spells CASSLARAFNNEQFF. CDR3 nucleotide sequence: TGTGCCAGCAGCTTAGCGCGGGCATTCAACAATGAGCAGTTCTTC.

This clonotype was detected ten times or more. V gene TRBV6-2 or TRBV6-3 combines with J gene TRBJ1-5; TRBD1 might be the D (6 bases). The CDR3 spans 14 residues. V lost 6 bases to trimming and J lost 5 bases, with 14 bases between them. The germline V gene has CDR1 MNHEY and CDR2 SVGEGT. CDR3 in DNA: TGTGCCAGCAGGCCCGACAGGTACGATCAGCCCCAGCATTTT. As protein: CASRPDRYDQPQHF.

This clonotype was seen a few times. This may stem from a read error, because a much larger clone lies one nucleotide away. The chain has TRBV6-1 and TRBJ1-5, with unresolved D. CDR1 and CDR2 from the germline V gene are MNHNS and SASEGT. The V end lost 5 bases, the J end lost 0 bases, and 14 bases lay between the germline ends. This CDR3 contains 16 residues. The DNA for the CDR3 is TGTGCCAGCAGTAAACGACGGCGAGATAGCAATCAGCCCCAGCATTTT. Its protein is CASSKRRRDSNQPQHF.

This chain links TRBV7-9 with TRBJ2-7, with D maybe TRBD2 (6 bases). Germline loops: CDR1 SEHNR, CDR2 FQNEAQ (reference sequence). The CDR3 covers 13 residues. The germline V and J ends were trimmed by 5 bases and 4 bases, with 12 bases remaining between them. CDR3 in amino acids: CASSVGLFYEQYF. DNA for the CDR3: TGTGCCAGCAGCGTGGGACTTTTTTACGAGCAGTACTTC.

This clonotype was found many times. The genes are TRBV18 and TRBJ2-7, with TRBD2 as a possible D gene (5 bases). The CDR3 loop spans 15 amino acids. With 3 bases removed from V and 2 bases from J, the gap between germline ends came to 14 bases. CDR1 is KGHSH, CDR2 LQKENI, per germline. The CDR3 reads CASSPTGSDTYEQYF. The CDR3, as DNA: TGTGCCAGCTCACCCACGGGGTCGGATACCTACGAGCAGTACTTC.

This clonotype came up many times. The chain combines TRBV12-3 or TRBV12-4 with TRBJ2-3; no reliable D call. The CDR3 runs to 13 residues. V was cut by 4 bases and J by 4 bases, with 9 bases left in between. CDR3 in DNA: TGTGCCAGCAGTTCAGGTGCGTCAGATACGCAGTATTTT. It codes for CASSSGASDTQYF.

This rearrangement joins TRBV6-1 to TRBJ2-5, with a weak D call TRBD2 (6 bases). The ends were cut back, 0 bases at V and 5 bases at J, with 13 bases in the middle. Per germline, CDR1 MNHNS and CDR2 SASEGT. The CDR3 spans 15 residues. The DNA of the CDR3 is TGTGCCAGCAGTGAAGCGCTCGGGAGTACGGAGACCCAGTACTTC. It yields the protein CASSEALGSTETQYF.

There are many counts of this clonotype. The V call is TRBV3-1, the J call TRBJ2-7; D is possibly TRBD1 (6 bases). The CDR3 covers 14 residues. V lost 3 bases and J 2 bases, leaving 11 bases between the germline ends. From germline, CDR1 is LGHDT and CDR2 YNNKEL (reference sequence). The chain's CDR3 is CASSQNRVPYEQYF. In nucleotides, the CDR3 is TGTGCCAGCAGCCAGAACAGGGTCCCCTACGAGCAGTACTTC.

This chain joins TRBV19 and TRBJ1-2; D is unresolved. The germline V and J ends were trimmed by 3 bases and 2 bases, with 1 base remaining between them. Germline-derived CDR1 and CDR2 are LNHDA and SQIVND (reference sequence). The CDR3 is 11 residues long. CDR3 sequence reads: CASSINYGYTF. The DNA for the CDR3 is TGTGCCAGTAGTATCAACTATGGCTACACCTTC.

Points on this clonotype: Since a much larger clone is just one base distant, this may be a read error. The chain employs TRBV30 and TRBJ2-7, with 9 nucleotides matching TRBD1. Germline values: CDR1 GTSNPN, CDR2 SVGIG (reference sequence). The CDR3 is 12 amino acids. Losses at the gene ends were 5 bases for V and 2 bases for J; bases not matched to a gene: 1. CDR3 protein: CAWGTGPYEQYF. CDR3 in DNA: TGTGCCTGGGGGACAGGGCCCTACGAGCAGTACTTC.

This clonotype occurred many times. The chain uses TRBV2 and TRBJ2-1; 11 bases fit TRBD2. J lost 8 bases, V lost 4 bases, and 7 bases had no gene match. The V gene's germline CDR1 is SNHLY and CDR2 FYNNEI. The CDR3 is 15 residues long. CDR3 residues: CASSASGRLGDEQFF. DNA for the CDR3: TGTGCCAGCAGTGCTAGCGGGAGGTTAGGGGATGAGCAGTTCTTC. The whole variable domain, remainder taken from reference TRBV2 and TRBJ2-1, is EPEVTQTPSHQVTQMGQEVILRCVPISNHLYFYWYRQILGQKVEFLVSFYNNEISEKSEIFDDQFSVERPDGSNFTLKIRSTKLEDSAMYFCASSASGRLGDEQFFGPGTRLTVL.

The J gene is TRBJ2-5, the V gene TRBV6-2 or TRBV6-3, with D perhaps matching TRBD2 (5 bases). Germline lookup yields CDR1 MNHEY and CDR2 SVGEGT. Trimming took off 5 bases at V and 0 bases at J, with 13 bases between the two ends. This CDR3 comprises 15 residues. The CDR3 DNA sequence: TGTGCCAGCAGTCAAGCACTAGAAGACCAAGAGACCCAGTACTTC. Encoded protein: CASSQALEDQETQYF.

This clonotype was found many times. The V call is TRBV27, the J call TRBJ2-7; 13 bases fit TRBD2. This CDR3 has 18 residues. V lost 9 bases to trimming and J lost 4 bases; unmatched junction nucleotides: 18. CDR1 is MNHEY, CDR2 SMNVEV, per germline (reference sequence). The CDR3 reads CASRTGTSGAWDSYEQYF. In nucleotides, the CDR3 is TGTGCCAGTAGGACCGGGACTAGCGGGGCTTGGGACTCATACGAGCAGTACTTC.

This clonotype showed up just a few times. V gene TRBV7-3 combines with J gene TRBJ2-2; possible D gene TRBD1, 6 bases. Germline-derived CDR1 and CDR2 are SGHTA and FQGTGA. Deletions cut 6 bases from V and 4 bases from J, with 15 bases between. The CDR3 runs to 15 residues. Here the CDR3 DNA reads TGTGCCAGCAGTATACAGGGTTTCGGCACCGGGGAGCTGTTTTTT. Translating gives CASSIQGFGTGELFF.

This clonotype was detected a few times. V gene TRBV19 combines with J gene TRBJ1-5; TRBD1 agrees at 9 bases. This CDR3 has 14 amino acids. Per the germline V gene, CDR1 is LNHDA and CDR2 is SQIVND (reference sequence). V gave up 5 bases and J gave up 6 bases; unmatched junction bases: 5. The CDR3 loop is CASSADRGGQPQHF. CDR3 DNA sequence: TGTGCCAGTAGTGCGGACAGGGGCGGTCAGCCCCAGCATTTT.

This clonotype has a handful of counts. The V gene is TRBV30, the J gene TRBJ2-5; 7 positions match TRBD2. V lost 0 bases to trimming and J lost 1 base; unmatched junction nucleotides: 8. The germline V gene has CDR1 GTSNPN and CDR2 SVGIG (reference sequence). CDR3 length: 16 residues. The CDR3 DNA is TGTGCCTGGAGTGTACATGCGGGGGTGGGCCAAGAGACCCAGTACTTC. Amino acids: CAWSVHAGVGQETQYF.

This clonotype showed up many times. This chain connects TRBV6-2 or TRBV6-3 to TRBJ2-1; D is perhaps TRBD2 (6 bases). Trimming pared 3 bases from V and 7 bases from J, leaving 13 bases between. The CDR3 totals 14 residues. CDR1 is MNHEY and CDR2 is SVGEGT in the germline V gene. In DNA form, the CDR3 reads TGTGCCAGCAGTTATCGGACTACTGGTAATGAGCAGTTCTTC. Its protein product is CASSYRTTGNEQFF.

This clonotype has ten or more counts. The V and J genes are TRBV6-2 or TRBV6-3 and TRBJ2-1; 14 bases are a match to TRBD2. The V and J ends lost 6 bases and 9 bases, in that order; junction bases with no gene match: 19. CDR3 length equals 19 residues. The germline gives CDR1 MNHEY, CDR2 SVGEGT. DNA for the CDR3: TGTGCCAGCAGAGGGGGACTAGCGGGAGTTTTCTCCGGACAGGGTGAGCAGTTCTTC. Translated, it gives CASRGGLAGVFSGQGEQFF.

This clonotype was picked up many times. The chain has TRBV6-2 or TRBV6-3 and TRBJ2-5; 11 bases map to TRBD2. The V and J ends lost 6 bases and 1 base, in that order; junction bases with no gene match: 4. CDR1 is MNHEY, CDR2 SVGEGT, per germline. This CDR3 contains 15 residues. The CDR3 loop reads CASSAGTSGQETQYF. CDR3 sequence (DNA): TGTGCCAGCAGCGCTGGGACTAGCGGCCAAGAGACCCAGTACTTC.